What follows is one T cell receptor (beta chain) and its context. This record belongs to a study of blood T cell repertoires in COVID-19. Study at large: Sites in the United States, Italy and Spain provided acute and convalescent COVID-19 samples. Sources were T cells, B-cell-depleted T cells, or PBMCs; the material itself was cDNA or gDNA.

In the original processing: Amplifying reference gene primers gave estimates of nucleated cell counts. Repertoires were generated with immunoSEQ multiplex PCR, while TCRdb's copy carries only in-frame clones and drops some. The V and J calls and clone size are taken from that table; D and trimming were inferred from the DNA. The table has 160,000 or so clones, roughly 93% seen once. The CDR3 extends over 13 amino acids. Germline lookup yields CDR1 SNHLY and CDR2 FYNNEI. Unmatched junction bases numbered 1, after V lost 5 bases and J lost 4 bases. Source material: peripheral blood. This clonotype originated in a young man with acute or convalescent COVID-19. The chain carries TRBV2 and TRBJ1-4; 7 nucleotides line up with TRBD1. The CDR3 sequence is CASSRDSNEKLFF. Here the CDR3 DNA reads TGTGCCAGCAGTCGGGACAGTAATGAAAAACTGTTTTTT.